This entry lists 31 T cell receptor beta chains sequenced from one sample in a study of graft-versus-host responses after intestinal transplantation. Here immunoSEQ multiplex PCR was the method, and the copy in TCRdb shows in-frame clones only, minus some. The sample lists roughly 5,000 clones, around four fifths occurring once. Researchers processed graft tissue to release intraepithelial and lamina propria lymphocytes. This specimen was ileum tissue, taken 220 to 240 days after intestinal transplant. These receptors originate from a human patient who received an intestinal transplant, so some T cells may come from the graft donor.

The CDR3 DNA reads as TGTGCCAGCAGCACGGGACTAGCGGGCCAAGAGACCCAGTACTTC. Translating gives CASSTGLAGQETQYF. J is TRBJ2-5 and V is TRBV11-2, with 12 bases fitting TRBD2. The CDR3 is made up of 15 amino acids. The germline V gene encodes CDR1 SGHAT and CDR2 FQNNGV. V dropped 5 bases and J dropped 1; count of bases not matched to a gene: 2.

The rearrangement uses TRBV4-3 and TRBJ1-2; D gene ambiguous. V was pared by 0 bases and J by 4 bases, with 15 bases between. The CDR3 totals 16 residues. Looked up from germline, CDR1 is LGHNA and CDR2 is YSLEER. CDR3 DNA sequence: TGCGCCAGCAGCCAAGAATTAGGACCCGTAGTCTATGGCTACACCTTC. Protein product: CASSQELGPVVYGYTF.

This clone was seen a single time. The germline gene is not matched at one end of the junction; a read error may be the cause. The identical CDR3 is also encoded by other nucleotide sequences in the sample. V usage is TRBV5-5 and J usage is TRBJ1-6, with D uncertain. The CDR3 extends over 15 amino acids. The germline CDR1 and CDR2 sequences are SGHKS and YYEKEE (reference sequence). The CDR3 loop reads CASSLPSSYNSPLHF. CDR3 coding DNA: TGTGCCAGCAGCTTACCCAGCTCCTATAATTCACCCCTCCATTTT.

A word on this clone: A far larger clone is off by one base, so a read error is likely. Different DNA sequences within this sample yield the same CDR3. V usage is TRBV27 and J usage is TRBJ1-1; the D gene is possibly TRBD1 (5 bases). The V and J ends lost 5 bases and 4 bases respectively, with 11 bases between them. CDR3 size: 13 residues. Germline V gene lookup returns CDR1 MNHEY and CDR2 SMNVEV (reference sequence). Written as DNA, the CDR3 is TGTGCCAGCAGTATCGGGGGAGGCACTGAAGCTTTCTTT. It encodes CASSIGGGTEAFF.

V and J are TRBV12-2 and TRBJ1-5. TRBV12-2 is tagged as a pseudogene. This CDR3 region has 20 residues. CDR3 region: CASRSCEGNWGFFGNQPQHF. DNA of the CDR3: TGTGCAAGTCGCTCATGCGAGGGGAACTGGGGGTTCTTTGGCAATCAGCCCCAGCATTTT.

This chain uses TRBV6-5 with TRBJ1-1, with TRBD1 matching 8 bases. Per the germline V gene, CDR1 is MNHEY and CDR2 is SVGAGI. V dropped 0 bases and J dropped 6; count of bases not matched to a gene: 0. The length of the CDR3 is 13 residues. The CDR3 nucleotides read TGTGCCAGCAGTTACTCGACAGGGGCTGAAGCTTTCTTT. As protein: CASSYSTGAEAFF.

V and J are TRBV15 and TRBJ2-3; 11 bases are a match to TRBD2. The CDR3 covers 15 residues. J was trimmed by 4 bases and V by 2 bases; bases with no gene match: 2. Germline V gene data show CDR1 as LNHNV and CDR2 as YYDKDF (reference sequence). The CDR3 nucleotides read TGTGCCACCAGCAGACGTAGCGGGGGGGCAGATACGCAGTATTTT. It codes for CATSRRSGGADTQYF.

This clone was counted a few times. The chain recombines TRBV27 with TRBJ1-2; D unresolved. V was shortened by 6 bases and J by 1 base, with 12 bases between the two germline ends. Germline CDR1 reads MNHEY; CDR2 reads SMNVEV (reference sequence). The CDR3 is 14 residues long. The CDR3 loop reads CASSTTGSNYGYTF. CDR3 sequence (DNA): TGTGCCAGCAGCACCACGGGGAGTAACTATGGCTACACCTTC.

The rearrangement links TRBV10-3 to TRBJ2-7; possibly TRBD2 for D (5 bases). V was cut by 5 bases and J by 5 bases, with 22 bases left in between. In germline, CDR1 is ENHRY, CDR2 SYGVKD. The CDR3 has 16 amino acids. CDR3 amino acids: CAISSSVARAGDEQYF. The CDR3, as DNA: TGTGCCATCAGTTCCAGTGTGGCGCGCGCGGGCGACGAGCAGTACTTC.

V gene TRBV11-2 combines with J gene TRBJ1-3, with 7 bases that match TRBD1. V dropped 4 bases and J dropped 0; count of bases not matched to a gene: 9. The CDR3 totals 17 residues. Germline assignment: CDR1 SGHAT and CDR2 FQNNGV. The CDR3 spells CASSWTEGGLSGNTIYF. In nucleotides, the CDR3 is TGTGCCAGCAGCTGGACTGAAGGGGGCCTCTCTGGAAACACCATATATTTT.

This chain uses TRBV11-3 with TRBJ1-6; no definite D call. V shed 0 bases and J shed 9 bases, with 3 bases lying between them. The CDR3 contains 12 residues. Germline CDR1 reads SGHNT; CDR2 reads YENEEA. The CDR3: CASSLDGSPLHF. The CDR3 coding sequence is TGTGCCAGCAGCTTAGATGGTTCACCCCTCCACTTT.

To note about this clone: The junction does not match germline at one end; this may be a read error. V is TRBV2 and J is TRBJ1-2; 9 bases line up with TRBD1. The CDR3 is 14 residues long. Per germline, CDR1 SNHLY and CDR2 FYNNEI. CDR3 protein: CATKGQGLIVKLSF. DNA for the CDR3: TGTGCCACCAAAGGACAGGGGTTAATTGTCAAGCTGTCCTTC. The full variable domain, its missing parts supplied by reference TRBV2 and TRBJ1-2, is EPEVTQTPSHQVTQMGQEVILRCVPISNHLYFYWYRQILGQKVEFLVSFYNNEISEKSEIFDDQFSVERPDGSNFTLKIRSTKLEDSAMYFCATKGQGLIVKLSFGSGTRLTVV.

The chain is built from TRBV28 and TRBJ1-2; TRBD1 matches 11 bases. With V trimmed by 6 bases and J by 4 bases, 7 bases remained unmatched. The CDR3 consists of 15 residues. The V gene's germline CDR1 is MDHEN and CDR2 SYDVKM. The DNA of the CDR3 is TGTGCCAGCAGGCCAGGACAGGGGGCCAGCTATGGCTACACCTTC. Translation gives CASRPGQGASYGYTF.

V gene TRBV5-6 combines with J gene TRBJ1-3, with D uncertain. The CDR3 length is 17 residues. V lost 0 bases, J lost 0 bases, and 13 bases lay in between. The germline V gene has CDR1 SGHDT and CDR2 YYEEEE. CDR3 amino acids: CASSLDADVGSGNTIYF. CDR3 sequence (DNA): TGTGCCAGCAGCTTGGACGCCGACGTCGGCTCTGGAAACACCATATATTTT.

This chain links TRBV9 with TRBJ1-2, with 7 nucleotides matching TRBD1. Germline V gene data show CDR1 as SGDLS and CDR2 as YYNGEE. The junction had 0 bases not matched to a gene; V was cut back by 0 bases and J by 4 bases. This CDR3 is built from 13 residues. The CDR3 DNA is TGTGCCAGCAGCGTAGCAGGGGGCTATGGCTACACCTTC. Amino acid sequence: CASSVAGGYGYTF.

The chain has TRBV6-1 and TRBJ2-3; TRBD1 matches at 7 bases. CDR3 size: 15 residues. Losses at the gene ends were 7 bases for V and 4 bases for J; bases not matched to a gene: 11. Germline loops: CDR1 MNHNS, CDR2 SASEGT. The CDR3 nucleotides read TGTGCCAGCACCAGAGCGAGGGGGCCCGCAGATACGCAGTATTTT. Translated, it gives CASTRARGPADTQYF.

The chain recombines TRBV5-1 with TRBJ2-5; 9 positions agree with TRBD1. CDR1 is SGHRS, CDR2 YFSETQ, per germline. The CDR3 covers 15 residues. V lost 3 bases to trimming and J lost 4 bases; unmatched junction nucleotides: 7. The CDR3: CASSSKTGGLETQYF. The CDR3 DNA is TGCGCCAGCAGCTCGAAGACAGGGGGTCTAGAGACCCAGTACTTC.

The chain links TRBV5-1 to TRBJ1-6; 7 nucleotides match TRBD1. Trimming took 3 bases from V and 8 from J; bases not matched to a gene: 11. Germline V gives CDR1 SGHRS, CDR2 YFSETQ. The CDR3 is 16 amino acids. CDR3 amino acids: CASSSQLDRLDSPLHF. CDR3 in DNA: TGCGCCAGCAGCTCCCAACTGGACAGGTTGGATTCACCCCTCCACTTT.

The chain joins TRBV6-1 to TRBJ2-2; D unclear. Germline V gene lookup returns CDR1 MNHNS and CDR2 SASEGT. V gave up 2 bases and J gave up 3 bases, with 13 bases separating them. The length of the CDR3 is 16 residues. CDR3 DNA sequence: TGTGCCAGCAGTGAACGGTGGGCCATGGACACCGGGGAGCTGTTTTTT. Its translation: CASSERWAMDTGELFF.

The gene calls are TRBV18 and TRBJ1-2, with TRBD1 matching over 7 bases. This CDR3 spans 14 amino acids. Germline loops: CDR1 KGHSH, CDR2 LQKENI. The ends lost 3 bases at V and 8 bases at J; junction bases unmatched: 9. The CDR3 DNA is TGTGCCAGCTCACCGACAGGGAGTAAAACGGGCTACACCTTC. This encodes CASSPTGSKTGYTF.

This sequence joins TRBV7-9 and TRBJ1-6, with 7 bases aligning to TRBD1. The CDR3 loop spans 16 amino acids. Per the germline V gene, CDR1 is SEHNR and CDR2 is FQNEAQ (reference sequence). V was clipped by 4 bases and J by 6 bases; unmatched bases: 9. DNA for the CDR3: TGTGCCAGCAGCTCAGAACCCGGGACAGTTAATTCACCCCTCCACTTT. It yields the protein CASSSEPGTVNSPLHF.

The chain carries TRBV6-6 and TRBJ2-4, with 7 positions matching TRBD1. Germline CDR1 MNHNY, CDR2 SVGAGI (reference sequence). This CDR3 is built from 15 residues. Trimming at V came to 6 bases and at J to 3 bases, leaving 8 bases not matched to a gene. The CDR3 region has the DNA TGTGCCAGCAGCCCGGGACAGTTGAGCAAAAACATTCAGTACTTC. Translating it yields CASSPGQLSKNIQYF.

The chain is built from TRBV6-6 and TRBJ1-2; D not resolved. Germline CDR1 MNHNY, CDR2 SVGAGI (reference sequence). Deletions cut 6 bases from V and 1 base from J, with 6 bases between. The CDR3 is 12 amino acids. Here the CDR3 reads CASSDLNYGYTF. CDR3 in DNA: TGTGCCAGCAGCGACCTTAACTATGGCTACACCTTC.

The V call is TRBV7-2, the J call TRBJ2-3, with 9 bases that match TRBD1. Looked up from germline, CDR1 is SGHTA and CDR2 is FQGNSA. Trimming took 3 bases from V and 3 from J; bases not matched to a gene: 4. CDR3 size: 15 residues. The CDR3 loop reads CASSFGTGWTDTQYF. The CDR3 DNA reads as TGTGCCAGCAGCTTCGGGACAGGGTGGACAGATACGCAGTATTTT.

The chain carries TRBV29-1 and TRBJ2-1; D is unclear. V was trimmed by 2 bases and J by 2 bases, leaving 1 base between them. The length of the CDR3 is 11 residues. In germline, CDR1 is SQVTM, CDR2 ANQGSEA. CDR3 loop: CSVETYNEQFF. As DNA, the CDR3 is TGCAGCGTTGAAACCTACAATGAGCAGTTCTTC.

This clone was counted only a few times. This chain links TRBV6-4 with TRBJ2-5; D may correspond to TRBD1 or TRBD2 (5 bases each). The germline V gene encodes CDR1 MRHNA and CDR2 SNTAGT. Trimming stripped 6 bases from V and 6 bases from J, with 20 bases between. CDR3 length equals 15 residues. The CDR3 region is CASSDPHSGRKTQYF. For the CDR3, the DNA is TGTGCCAGCAGCGACCCTCATTCGGGGCGAAAGACCCAGTACTTC.

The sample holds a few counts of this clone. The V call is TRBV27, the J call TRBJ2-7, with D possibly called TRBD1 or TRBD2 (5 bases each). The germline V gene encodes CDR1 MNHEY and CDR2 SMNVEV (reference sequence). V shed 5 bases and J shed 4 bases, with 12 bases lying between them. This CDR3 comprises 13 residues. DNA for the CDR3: TGTGCCAGCAGTCCGGGACCTGGGTACGAGCAGTACTTC. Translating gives CASSPGPGYEQYF.

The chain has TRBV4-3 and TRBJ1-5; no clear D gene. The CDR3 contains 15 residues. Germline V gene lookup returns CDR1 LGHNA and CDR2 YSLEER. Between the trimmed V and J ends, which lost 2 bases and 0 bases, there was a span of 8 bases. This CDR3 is CASSQSAASNQPQHF. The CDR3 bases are TGCGCCAGCAGCCAATCGGCAGCTAGCAATCAGCCCCAGCATTTT.

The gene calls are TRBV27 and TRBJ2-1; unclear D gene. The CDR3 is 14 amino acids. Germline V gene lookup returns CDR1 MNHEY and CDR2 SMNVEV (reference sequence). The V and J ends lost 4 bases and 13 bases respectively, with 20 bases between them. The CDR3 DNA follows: TGTGCCAGCAGTTCCTCGGGTCTTTTCTCGCCCCAGTTCTTC. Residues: CASSSSGLFSPQFF.

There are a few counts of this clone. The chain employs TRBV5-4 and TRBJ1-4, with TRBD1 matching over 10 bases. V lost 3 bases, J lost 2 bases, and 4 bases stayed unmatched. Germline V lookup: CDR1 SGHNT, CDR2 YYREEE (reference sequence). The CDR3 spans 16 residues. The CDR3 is CASSSTGGSTNEKLFF. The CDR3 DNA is TGTGCCAGCAGCTCGACAGGGGGCTCCACTAATGAAAAACTGTTTTTT. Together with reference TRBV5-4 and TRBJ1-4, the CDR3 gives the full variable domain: ETGVTQSPTHLIKTRGQQVTLRCSSQSGHNTVSWYQQALGQGPQFIFQYYREEENGRGNFPPRFSGLQFPNYSSELNVNALELDDSALYLCASSSTGGSTNEKLFFGSGTQLSVL.

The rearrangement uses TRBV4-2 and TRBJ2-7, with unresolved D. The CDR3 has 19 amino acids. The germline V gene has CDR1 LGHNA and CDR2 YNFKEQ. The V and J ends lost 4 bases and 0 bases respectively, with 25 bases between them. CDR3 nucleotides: TGTGCCAGCAGCCCGGAAGGGTCCAGACAAACCGTGGGCTCCTACGAGCAGTACTTC. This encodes CASSPEGSRQTVGSYEQYF.